A selection of T cell receptor beta chains follows, all from one sample in a study of T cells after yellow fever vaccination. TCRdb reprocessed the 5' RACE reads with MiXCR, giving one entry per CDR3 protein. The sample consists of roughly 300,000 distinct CDR3 sequences, roughly 8.3% of them appearing once. The sample in question was PBMCs, obtained roughly 46 days after the first yellow fever vaccination. The receptors derive from a man between 18 and 29 years old who received the YFV17D yellow fever vaccine. CDR3s include the opening cysteine and the closing phenylalanine or tryptophan. A D gene is named only where the DNA matches it firmly. Size values are once, few and many counts, or a class for expanded clones, and some rows have none.

abundance	v_gene	d_gene	j_gene	CDR3aa	CDR3nt
NA	TRBV18	NA	TRBJ2-7	CASSRQYEQYF	TGTGCCAGCTCCCGACAGTACGAGCAGTACTTC
once	TRBV20-1	NA	TRBJ1-1	CCARDGIREAKWGAFF	TGCTGTGCTAGAGATGGTATCCGAGAGGCTAAATGGGGGGCTTTCTTT
few	TRBV5-1	NA	TRBJ2-1	CASSLASWRPEQFF	TGCGCCAGCAGCTTGGCCAGTTGGAGGCCAGAGCAGTTCTTC
many	TRBV20-1	NA	TRBJ1-2	CSAPPPGGAGYTF	TGCAGTGCCCCCCCTCCGGGGGGCGCCGGCTACACCTTC
few	TRBV20-1	NA	TRBJ2-2	CSARDLRHGGELFF	TGCAGTGCTAGAGATCTGAGGCATGGCGGGGAGCTGTTTTTT
few	TRBV10-3	NA	TRBJ2-7	CAIHKGGGDEQYF	TGTGCCATCCATAAGGGGGGGGGCGACGAGCAGTACTTC
NA	TRBV29-1	NA	TRBJ2-1	CSVEGANEQFF	TGCAGCGTTGAGGGTGCCAATGAGCAGTTCTTC
many	TRBV6-2/TRBV6-3	TRBD1	TRBJ1-2	CASSRIMLLARDRSANYGYTF	TGTGCCAGCTCCCGGATTATGCTCTTAGCCCGGGACAGGTCCGCAAACTATGGCTACACCTTC
few	TRBV7-2	NA	TRBJ1-1	CASSFTFGSEAFF	TGTGCCAGCAGCTTTACTTTTGGCTCTGAAGCTTTCTTT
NA	TRBV28	NA	TRBJ2-5	CATWETRSETQYF	TGTGCCACCTGGGAGACTAGGAGTGAGACCCAGTACTTC
few	TRBV12-3/TRBV12-4	TRBD1	TRBJ1-1	CASSFGQETEAFF	TGTGCCAGCAGTTTCGGACAGGAGACTGAAGCTTTCTTT
few	TRBV7-9	NA	TRBJ1-5	CASSSRDDQPQHF	TGTGCCAGCAGCTCCCGGGACGATCAGCCCCAGCATTTT
NA	TRBV7-2	NA	TRBJ1-1	CASSLRVVTEAFF	TGTGCCAGCAGCCTAAGAGTTGTCACTGAAGCTTTCTTT
NA	TRBV12-3/TRBV12-4	NA	TRBJ1-1	CASSPLIDPLWGTEAFF	TGTGCCAGCAGCCCATTGATCGACCCGTTGTGGGGAACTGAAGCTTTCTTT
NA	TRBV5-1	TRBD1	TRBJ2-6	CASSFTGTGPGANVLTF	TGCGCCAGCAGCTTCACCGGGACAGGGCCTGGGGCCAACGTCCTGACTTTC
few	TRBV7-2	NA	TRBJ1-6	CASSPLLGGNGSPLHF	TGTGCCAGCAGCCCCCTCTTGGGAGGGAATGGTTCACCCCTCCACTTT
few	TRBV7-9	NA	TRBJ2-7	CASSLGWTSYEQYF	TGTGCCAGCAGCTTAGGCTGGACCTCCTACGAGCAGTACTTC
few	TRBV6-5	NA	TRBJ1-1	CASSSSRDPDTEAFF	TGTGCCAGCAGTTCTTCCAGGGACCCAGACACTGAAGCTTTCTTT
many	TRBV29-1	NA	TRBJ1-1	CSVETTPGLRTEAFF	TGCAGCGTTGAAACCACCCCGGGGTTAAGGACTGAAGCTTTCTTT
NA	TRBV6-2/TRBV6-3	NA	TRBJ2-1	CASSYGGQLGTNEQFF	TGTGCCAGCAGTTACGGCGGACAGTTAGGCACCAATGAGCAGTTCTTC
NA	TRBV10-3	TRBD1	TRBJ2-1	CAIRIQGANEQFF	TGTGCCATCAGGATACAGGGGGCTAATGAGCAGTTCTTC
NA	TRBV12-3/TRBV12-4	NA	TRBJ2-3	CASSLGITDTQYF	TGTGCCAGCAGTTTGGGGATCACAGATACGCAGTATTTT
NA	TRBV7-2	NA	TRBJ1-1	CASSSGQSNTEAFF	TGTGCCAGCAGCTCAGGACAGAGCAACACTGAAGCTTTCTTT
few	TRBV20-1	NA	TRBJ2-3	CSATIRDTQYF	TGCAGTGCTACCATAAGGGATACGCAGTATTTT
many	TRBV18	NA	TRBJ2-2	CASSPRTANTGELFF	TGTGCCAGCTCACCACGGACAGCCAACACCGGGGAGCTGTTTTTT
few	TRBV3-1	NA	TRBJ2-3	CASSQDLTQYF	TGTGCCAGCAGCCAAGATCTTACGCAGTATTTT
NA	TRBV7-9	NA	TRBJ1-4	CASSFRGPGYEKLFF	TGTGCCAGCAGCTTTCGTGGCCCGGGGTATGAAAAACTGTTTTTT
NA	TRBV11-2	TRBD2	TRBJ2-5	CASSLDGLAGGLETQYF	TGTGCCAGCAGCTTAGATGGGCTAGCGGGGGGGCTGGAGACCCAGTACTTC
NA	TRBV28	TRBD1	TRBJ2-2	CASSLAGTGVGELFF	TGTGCCAGCAGTTTGGCCGGGACAGGGGTCGGGGAGCTGTTTTTT
NA	TRBV4-1	TRBD2	TRBJ2-1	CASSQHGLAGGSYNEQFF	TGCGCCAGCAGCCAACACGGACTAGCGGGGGGGTCCTACAATGAGCAGTTCTTC
few	TRBV7-3	NA	TRBJ2-3	CASSSVGAIPHF	TGTGCCAGCAGTTCGGTGGGGGCCATTCCCCATTTT
few	TRBV7-3	TRBD2	TRBJ2-1	CASSQWGGEQLF	TGTGCCAGCAGCCAATGGGGGGGTGAGCAGCTCTTC
NA	TRBV20-1	NA	TRBJ2-7	CSAADGGTYEQYF	TGCAGTGCCGCGGATGGGGGTACCTACGAGCAGTACTTC
NA	TRBV11-1	NA	TRBJ2-5	CASSFLGQQETQYF	TGTGCCAGCAGCTTCTTAGGACAGCAAGAGACCCAGTACTTC
many	TRBV9	NA	TRBJ1-1	CASSVGEVMGTEAFF	TGTGCCAGCAGCGTAGGTGAGGTGATGGGAACTGAAGCTTTCTTT